In this sample, the clone carrying this TCR beta chain turned up a few times. This specimen belongs to a study of blood T cells in healthy people across ages. Through a sample-barcoded 5' primer and a J-beta primer mix, a second PCR was run for 7 to 11 cycles. Using its own MiXCR run on the 5' RACE reads, TCRdb lists one record per CDR3 protein. The sample includes 760,000 or so distinct CDR3 sequences, roughly 25% of them seen just once. V shed 6 bases, J shed 5 bases, and the junction held 8 bases outside the gene matches. This CDR3 is built from 15 residues. In germline, CDR1 is MNHEY, CDR2 SMNVEV (reference sequence). These data are also associated with another study on T cells of mothers and their children.

The chain has TRBV27 and TRBJ2-1; 9 nucleotides agree with TRBD1. This sequence was found in a boy aged 5-17 years in good health. The source material was blood. CDR3 protein: CASRTRDREDNEQFF. DNA for the CDR3: TGTGCCAGCAGAACCCGGGACAGGGAGGACAATGAGCAGTTCTTC.